These 13 T cell receptor beta chains originate from one sample sequenced in a study of blood T cell repertoires in COVID-19. Sequencing was performed with immunoSEQ multiplex PCR; in TCRdb, only in-frame clones are kept and a portion is missing. The table lists tens of thousands of clones, roughly 74% of them singletons, with 28% in the top ten. Sequenced sample: peripheral blood. Source of these receptors: a woman over 75 with acute or convalescent COVID-19.

The V call is TRBV5-4, the J call TRBJ1-1; 7 bases agree with TRBD1. Trimming cost V 0 bases and J 6 bases; bases outside gene matches: 2. Germline assignment: CDR1 SGHNT and CDR2 YYREEE (reference sequence). The CDR3 spans 13 residues. CDR3 sequence reads: CASSLAGGSEAFF. Here the CDR3 DNA reads TGTGCCAGCAGCTTGGCAGGGGGATCTGAAGCTTTCTTT.

This chain connects TRBV6-5 to TRBJ2-1, with 7 positions matching TRBD2. CDR1 and CDR2 (germline): MNHEY, SVGAGI. The junction had 6 bases not matched to a gene; V was cut back by 0 bases and J by 4 bases. CDR3 size: 16 residues. CDR3 bases: TGTGCCAGCAGTTACTCGGGGCTAGCGGTTTACAATGAGCAGTTCTTC. Residues: CASSYSGLAVYNEQFF.

The V and J genes are TRBV5-1 and TRBJ1-2; D not certain. Between the trimmed V and J ends, which lost 2 bases and 4 bases, there was a span of 21 bases. CDR3 length: 17 residues. The germline CDR1 and CDR2 sequences are SGHRS and YFSETQ. CDR3 bases: TGCGCCAGCAGCTTAGATGCGAGTTCACTTGCGATCTATGGCTACACCTTC. It is translated as CASSLDASSLAIYGYTF.

DNA for the CDR3: TGTGCCAGCAGTATCCTGAGCGGGAGTCAAGAGACCCAGTACTTC. It translates to CASSILSGSQETQYF. The chain combines TRBV7-2 with TRBJ2-5; 8 bases align to TRBD2. This CDR3 spans 15 amino acids. Germline lookup yields CDR1 SGHTA and CDR2 FQGNSA. Trimming took 6 bases from V and 2 from J; bases not matched to a gene: 8.

The CDR3 protein is CASEDSAAEQYF. CDR3 DNA sequence: TGTGCCAGCGAGGACAGTGCGGCCGAGCAGTACTTC. V usage is TRBV28 and J usage is TRBJ2-7, with D possibly being TRBD1 (6 bases). This CDR3 has 12 residues. CDR1 MDHEN and CDR2 SYDVKM come from the germline V gene. Trimming left V 8 bases short and J 6 bases short, with 14 bases between.

The chain uses TRBV5-5 and TRBJ2-1, with 8 bases that match TRBD2. Germline V lookup: CDR1 SGHKS, CDR2 YYEKEE (reference sequence). The CDR3 length is 16 residues. The J segment lost 6 bases and the V segment lost 3 bases, leaving 11 bases of the junction unmatched. CDR3 in amino acids: CASSYLVAGIFNEQFF. CDR3 sequence (DNA): TGTGCCAGCAGCTATTTGGTAGCGGGAATTTTCAATGAGCAGTTCTTC. Full variable domain (outside the CDR3, taken from reference TRBV5-5 and TRBJ2-1): DAGVTQSPTHLIKTRGQQVTLRCSPISGHKSVSWYQQVLGQGPQFIFQYYEKEERGRGNFPDRFSARQFPNYSSELNVNALLLGDSALYLCASSYLVAGIFNEQFFGPGTRLTVL.

V usage is TRBV7-8 and J usage is TRBJ1-4; D remains ambiguous. This CDR3 is built from 17 residues. The germline V gene encodes CDR1 SGHVS and CDR2 FQNEAQ. V lost 8 bases to trimming and J lost 0 bases, with 19 bases between them. The CDR3 here is CASSRMEGLTTNEKLFF. The CDR3, as DNA: TGTGCCAGCTCGAGGATGGAGGGCCTAACAACTAATGAAAAACTGTTTTTT. The full variable domain, rest sourced from reference TRBV7-8 and TRBJ1-4, is GAGVSQSPRYKVAKRGQDVALRCDPISGHVSLFWYQQALGQGPEFLTYFQNEAQLDKSGLPSDRFFAERPEGSVSTLKIQRTQQEDSAVYLCASSRMEGLTTNEKLFFGSGTQLSVL.

The chain links TRBV4-1 to TRBJ2-7, with a possible D match to TRBD1 (6 bases). V lost 1 base, J lost 6 bases, and 19 bases lay in between. The germline V gene has CDR1 MGHRA and CDR2 YSYEKL. The CDR3 covers 16 residues. The CDR3 DNA reads as TGCGCCAGCAGCCAAGTCCCGGCAGGGGCGTTGGGCGAGCAGTACTTC. Translated: CASSQVPAGALGEQYF.

The chain employs TRBV10-1 and TRBJ2-5, with D unclear. The length of the CDR3 is 11 residues. Germline assignment: CDR1 WNHNN and CDR2 SYGVQD (reference sequence). V shed 7 bases and J shed 5 bases, with 8 bases lying between them. The CDR3 reads CASKSEETQYF. The DNA of the CDR3 is TGCGCCAGCAAAAGCGAGGAGACCCAGTACTTC.

The chain couples TRBV28 to TRBJ2-7; 11 bases line up with TRBD2. The CDR3 loop spans 15 amino acids. J lost 6 bases, V lost 6 bases, and 10 bases had no gene match. Per the germline V gene, CDR1 is MDHEN and CDR2 is SYDVKM. The CDR3 DNA is TGTGCCAGCAGCAAAGGGTGGCTAGCGGGAGGCGAGCAGTACTTC. Translation gives CASSKGWLAGGEQYF.

This clone appeared a few times. The rearrangement uses TRBV4-1 and TRBJ2-3, with D possibly TRBD2 on 6 matching bases. The CDR3 contains 12 residues. Trimming removed 1 base from V and 9 bases from J, with 8 bases in between. Germline CDR1 reads MGHRA; CDR2 reads YSYEKL. The CDR3 reads CASSQAGRTQYF. CDR3 DNA sequence: TGCGCCAGCAGCCAAGCGGGGAGGACGCAGTATTTT.

This chain connects TRBV5-4 to TRBJ2-6; a possible D gene is TRBD2 (5 bases). Per the germline V gene, CDR1 is SGHNT and CDR2 is YYREEE (reference sequence). The CDR3 covers 16 residues. V lost 6 bases and J 1 base, leaving 14 bases between the germline ends. CDR3 region: CASKTLRGSGANVLTF. CDR3 in DNA: TGTGCCAGCAAGACGTTACGGGGATCTGGGGCCAACGTCCTGACTTTC.

The chain links TRBV7-9 to TRBJ1-2, with D uncertain. The germline V gene encodes CDR1 SEHNR and CDR2 FQNEAQ (reference sequence). V was cut by 0 bases and J by 6 bases, with 14 bases left in between. This CDR3 has 15 residues. CDR3 sequence: CASSLALFGAHGYTF. The CDR3 DNA sequence: TGTGCCAGCAGCTTAGCTCTCTTCGGTGCGCATGGCTACACCTTC. The whole variable domain, remainder taken from reference TRBV7-9 and TRBJ1-2, is DTGVSQNPRHKITKRGQNVTFRCDPISEHNRLYWYRQTLGQGPEFLTYFQNEAQLEKSRLLSDRFSAERPKGSFSTLEIQRTEQGDSAMYLCASSLALFGAHGYTFGSGTRLTVV.